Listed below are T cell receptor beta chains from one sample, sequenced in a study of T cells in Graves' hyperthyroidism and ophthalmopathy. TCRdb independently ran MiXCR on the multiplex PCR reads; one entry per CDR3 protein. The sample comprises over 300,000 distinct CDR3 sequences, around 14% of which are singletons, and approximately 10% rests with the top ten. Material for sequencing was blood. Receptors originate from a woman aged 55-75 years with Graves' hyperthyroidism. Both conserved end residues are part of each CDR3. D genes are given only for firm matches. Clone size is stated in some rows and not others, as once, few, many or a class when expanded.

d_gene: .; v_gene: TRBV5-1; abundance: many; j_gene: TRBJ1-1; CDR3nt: TGCGCCAGCAGTCATGGGATGAACACTGAAGCTTTCTTT; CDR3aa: CASSHGMNTEAFF
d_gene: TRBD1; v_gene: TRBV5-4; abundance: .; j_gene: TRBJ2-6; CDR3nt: TGTGCCAGCAGCTTCGGGACAGGGGGCACTTCTGGGGCCAACGTCCTGACTTTC; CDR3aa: CASSFGTGGTSGANVLTF
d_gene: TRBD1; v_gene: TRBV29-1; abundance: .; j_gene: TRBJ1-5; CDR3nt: TGCAGCGTTGTCGGCCCAGGGGGCGGGAATCAGCCCCAGCATTTT; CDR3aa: CSVVGPGGGNQPQHF
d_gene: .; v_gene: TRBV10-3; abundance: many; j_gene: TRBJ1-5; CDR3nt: TGTGCCATCAGTGAGTCGGGGCAGCAGCACAATCAGCCCCAGCATTTT; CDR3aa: CAISESGQQHNQPQHF
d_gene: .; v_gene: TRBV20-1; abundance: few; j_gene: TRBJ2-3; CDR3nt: TGCAGTGCTAGCCCAGGACAGACCTCCACAGATACGCAGTATTTT; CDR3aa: CSASPGQTSTDTQYF
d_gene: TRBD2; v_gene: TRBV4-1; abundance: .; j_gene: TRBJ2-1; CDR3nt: TGCGCCAGCAGCCCCCTTCGCTGTTTGTGGGAGGGCCGGGGGGAGCAGTTCTTC; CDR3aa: CASSPLRCLWEGRGEQFF
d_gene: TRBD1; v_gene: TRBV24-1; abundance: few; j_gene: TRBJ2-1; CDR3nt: TGTGCCACCAGCCGCGGGGACAGGGGATGGAATGAGCAGTTCTTC; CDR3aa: CATSRGDRGWNEQFF
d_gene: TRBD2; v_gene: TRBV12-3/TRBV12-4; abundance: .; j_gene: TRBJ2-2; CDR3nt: TGTGCCAGCAGAGAGAGTAGCGGGAGGGCCCTAGCGAACACCGGGGAGCTGTTTTTT; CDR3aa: CASRESSGRALANTGELFF
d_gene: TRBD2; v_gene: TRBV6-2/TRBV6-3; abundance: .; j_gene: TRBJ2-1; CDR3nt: TGTGCCAGCAGCTCCGGGACTACATACAATGAGCAGTTCTTC; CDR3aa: CASSSGTTYNEQFF
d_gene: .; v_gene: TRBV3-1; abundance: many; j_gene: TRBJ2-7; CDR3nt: TGTGCCAGCAGCCACATCGGCGAGCAGTACTTC; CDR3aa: CASSHIGEQYF
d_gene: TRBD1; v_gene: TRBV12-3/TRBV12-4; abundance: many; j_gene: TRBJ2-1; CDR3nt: TGTGCCAGCAGTTTATTGGGACAGGGGGTTTATGAGCAGTTCTTC; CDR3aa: CASSLLGQGVYEQFF
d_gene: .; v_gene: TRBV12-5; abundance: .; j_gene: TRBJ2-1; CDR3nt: TGTGCTAGTGGTGCCCCCCGGGTTGAGCAGTTCTTC; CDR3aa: CASGAPRVEQFF